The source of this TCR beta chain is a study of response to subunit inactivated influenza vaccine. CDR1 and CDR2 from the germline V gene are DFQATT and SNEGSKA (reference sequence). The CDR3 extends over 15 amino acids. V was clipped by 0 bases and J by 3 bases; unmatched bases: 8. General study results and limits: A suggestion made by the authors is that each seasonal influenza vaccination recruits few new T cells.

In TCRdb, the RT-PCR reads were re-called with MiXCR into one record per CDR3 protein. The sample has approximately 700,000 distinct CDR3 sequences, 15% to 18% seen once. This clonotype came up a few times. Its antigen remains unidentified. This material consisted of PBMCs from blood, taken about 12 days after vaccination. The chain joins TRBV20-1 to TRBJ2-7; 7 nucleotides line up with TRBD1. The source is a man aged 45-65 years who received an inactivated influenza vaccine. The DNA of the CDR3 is TGCAGTGCTAGAGATGGGCAGGGGGATCTCTACGAGCAGTACTTC. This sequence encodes CSARDGQGDLYEQYF.